This TCR beta chain was recovered during a study of blood T cells in healthy people across ages. Study-wide findings and caveats: A roughly linear age-dependent decrease characterized TCR beta diversity per million T cells. Percentage of naive T cells showed a strong correlation with TCR beta diversity.

For this clonotype: The antigen remains unidentified.

The V gene end was trimmed by 7 bases and the J gene end by 4 bases; junction bases not matched to a gene: 8. This CDR3 spans 13 amino acids. Looked up from germline, CDR1 is SQVTM and CDR2 is ANQGSEA. The authors ran a second PCR of roughly 6 to 12 cycles using a sample-barcoded 5' primer and a J-beta primer mix. TCRdb ran MiXCR on the 5' RACE reads and lists one entry per CDR3 protein. The sample has over 950,000 distinct CDR3 sequences; under 40% are singletons. All donors came from Russia, were Caucasian and healthy, and spanned ages about 6 to 95. Extracted total RNA amounted to at least 5.5 micrograms for each sample.

Sequenced input: blood. The TCR sequence derives from a young man in good health. The rearrangement links TRBV29-1 to TRBJ1-1, with TRBD1 identical over 8 bases. CDR3 region: CSGMTGEVTEAFF. Here the CDR3 DNA reads TGCAGCGGAATGACAGGGGAGGTCACTGAAGCTTTCTTT.